This passage covers 21 T cell receptor beta chains from one sample sequenced in a study of breast tumors, draining lymph nodes, adjacent tissues. Axillary draining lymph nodes of breast cancer patients supplied the node samples. One entry per CDR3 protein results from TCRdb running MiXCR on the multiplex PCR reads. The sample consists of approximately 170,000 distinct CDR3 sequences, 33% of them appearing once. The sample consisted of axillary lymph node tissue. All receptors come from a female donor with breast cancer. Some clones in this sample may be carry-over from other donors' samples.

As concerns this clonotype: With a much larger clone just one base away, this may be a read error. The CDR3 DNA reads TGTGCCAGCAGCTTAGATGAGGGGGCTGAGCAGTTCTTC. Translating it yields CASSLDEGAEQFF. The rearrangement links TRBV11-3 to TRBJ2-1; the match to TRBD1 covers 7 bases. CDR3 length: 13 amino acids. The V and J ends lost 0 bases and 9 bases, in that order; junction bases with no gene match: 2. Germline V lookup: CDR1 SGHNT, CDR2 YENEEA.

This clonotype was recorded at least ten times. V gene TRBV2 combines with J gene TRBJ2-1; 8 bases are shared with TRBD2. CDR3 size: 18 residues. The germline CDR1 and CDR2 sequences are SNHLY and FYNNEI. Trimming cost V 8 bases and J 1 base; bases outside gene matches: 16. CDR3: CASRLAWSARGSYNEQFF. The CDR3 nucleotides are TGTGCCAGCCGACTAGCGTGGTCCGCCCGGGGTTCCTACAATGAGCAGTTCTTC.

This clonotype was recorded at least ten times. The V gene is TRBV9, the J gene TRBJ1-5; D is perhaps TRBD1 (5 bases). This CDR3 contains 14 residues. CDR1 and CDR2 (germline): SGDLS, YYNGEE. Trimming removed 4 bases at V and 5 bases at J, with 13 bases between. As DNA, the CDR3 is TGTGCCAGCAGCCCCACGGGGGGACATCAGCCCCAGCATTTT. It is translated as CASSPTGGHQPQHF.

This clonotype has ten or more counts. The chain couples TRBV29-1 to TRBJ2-7; the match to TRBD2 covers 10 bases. CDR1 and CDR2 from the germline V gene are SQVTM and ANQGSEA. This CDR3 is 13 amino acids long. The junction had 0 bases not matched to a gene; V was cut back by 2 bases and J by 2 bases. The CDR3, as DNA: TGCAGCGTTGAAACTAGCGGGGCCTACGAGCAGTACTTC. Residues: CSVETSGAYEQYF.

This clonotype showed up many times. The chain has TRBV7-2 and TRBJ2-7; D is ambiguous. V shed 5 bases and J shed 6 bases, with 17 bases lying between them. CDR1 and CDR2 from the germline V gene are SGHTA and FQGNSA. The CDR3 covers 14 residues. CDR3 coding DNA: TGTGCCAGCAGCGCGGCCGGTACCGCCCGCGAGCAGTACTTC. This sequence encodes CASSAAGTAREQYF.

The rearrangement joins TRBV20-1 to TRBJ1-1, with 7 bases matching TRBD1. This CDR3 has 15 residues. With V trimmed by 0 bases and J by 1 base, 5 bases remained unmatched. Germline V lookup: CDR1 DFQATT, CDR2 SNEGSKA (reference sequence). As DNA, the CDR3 is TGCAGTGCTAGAGAAGGGGCAGGGGGGAACACTGAAGCTTTCTTT. Its protein product is CSAREGAGGNTEAFF.

This clonotype came up many times. This rearrangement joins TRBV7-3 to TRBJ2-1; D is perhaps TRBD2 (6 bases). The length of the CDR3 is 18 residues. With 2 bases removed from V and 5 bases from J, the gap between germline ends came to 22 bases. Germline CDR1 and CDR2: SGHTA and FQGTGA. CDR3: CASSLGAGRASSHNEQFF. The DNA for the CDR3 is TGTGCCAGCAGCTTAGGGGCGGGGCGGGCTAGCAGCCACAATGAGCAGTTCTTC.

Points on this clonotype: The conserved closing phenylalanine or tryptophan is absent in this CDR3, likely reflecting a read error. J is TRBJ1-1 and V is TRBV7-2; possible D gene TRBD1, 5 bases. The CDR3 sequence is 13 residues long. Trimming removed 8 bases from V and 10 bases from J, with 20 bases in between. The germline V gene has CDR1 SGHTA and CDR2 FQGNSA. The CDR3, as DNA: TGTGCCAGCGCATTAAAGGGGTGGGGCAGAGCTTTCCTT. Its translation is CASALKGWGRAFL.

As regards this clonotype: The junction and the germline gene differ at one end; a read error may be behind it. The rearrangement uses TRBV15 and TRBJ2-1; maybe TRBD1 (6 bases). The CDR3 is made up of 16 amino acids. Per germline, CDR1 LNHNV and CDR2 YYDKDF (reference sequence). The chain's CDR3 is CATSRLLAGEANEQFF. The DNA of the CDR3 is TGTGCCACTAGCAGGCTACTGGCAGGGGAAGCCAATGAGCAGTTCTTC.

This clonotype was seen many times. DNA for the CDR3: TGCGCCAGCAGCTTGGAACAGGGTTTGTTCGAGCAGTACTTC. Translation: CASSLEQGLFEQYF. The chain links TRBV5-1 to TRBJ2-7, with D possibly matching TRBD1 (6 bases). CDR1 is SGHRS and CDR2 is YFSETQ in the germline V gene. The ends were cut back, 0 bases at V and 6 bases at J, with 13 bases in the middle. The CDR3 is 14 residues long.

Remarks on this clonotype: Because the CDR3's place on the DNA is in doubt, the DNA is left out and the CDR3 is given as listed by TCRdb. The chain employs TRBV9 and TRBJ2-7; the table calls TRBD1, which could not be checked here. The CDR3 is 14 residues long, ends included. Germline values: CDR1 SGDLS, CDR2 YYNGEE. The CDR3 here is CASSFGQGAYEQSF.

This clonotype was seen many times. This rearrangement joins TRBV12-3 or TRBV12-4 to TRBJ1-2; D perhaps matches TRBD1 (5 bases). This CDR3 is 13 amino acids long. Trimming left V 5 bases short and J 8 bases short, with 15 bases between. The CDR3 sequence: CASSLGETKGYTF. The CDR3 DNA reads TGTGCCAGCAGTCTAGGGGAGACTAAGGGCTACACCTTC.

This clonotype turned up a few times. The chain combines TRBV3-1 with TRBJ2-2; no firm D call. Germline loops: CDR1 LGHDT, CDR2 YNNKEL (reference sequence). CDR3 size: 15 residues. V was trimmed by 5 bases and J by 5 bases, leaving 15 bases between them. This CDR3 reads CASSDGTLGTGELFF. The CDR3 DNA is TGTGCCAGCAGCGACGGTACACTGGGGACCGGGGAGCTGTTTTTT.

This sequence joins TRBV7-6 and TRBJ2-3, with TRBD2 identical over 9 bases. The germline gives CDR1 SGHVS, CDR2 FNYEAQ. V was clipped by 1 base and J by 0 bases; unmatched bases: 11. This CDR3 has 19 residues. DNA of the CDR3: TGTGCCAGCAGCTTAGTGCATCCGACTAGCGGAGTCAGCACAGATACGCAGTATTTT. This encodes CASSLVHPTSGVSTDTQYF.

This rearrangement joins TRBV5-5 to TRBJ2-7; D is unclear. The CDR3 covers 14 residues. The V end lost 4 bases, the J end lost 5 bases, and 16 bases lay between the germline ends. Germline V gene sequence: CDR1 SGHKS, CDR2 YYEKEE (reference sequence). CDR3 amino acids: CASSTFRALNEQYF. The CDR3 DNA sequence: TGTGCCAGCAGCACTTTCCGGGCCCTCAACGAGCAGTACTTC.

This clonotype was seen more than once but under ten times. The genes are TRBV27 and TRBJ1-2, with no clear D. CDR3 length: 17 amino acids. Deletions cut 5 bases from V and 1 base from J, with 20 bases between. The germline V gene encodes CDR1 MNHEY and CDR2 SMNVEV (reference sequence). This CDR3 is CASSLSFPGEDNYGYTF. The DNA of the CDR3 is TGTGCCAGCAGTCTCTCATTCCCGGGAGAAGATAACTATGGCTACACCTTC.

In this sample, this clonotype turned up many times. V and J are TRBV5-8 and TRBJ1-2; 9 bases align to TRBD1. The V gene end was trimmed by 5 bases and the J gene end by 4 bases; junction bases not matched to a gene: 9. Germline V gene data show CDR1 as SGHTS and CDR2 as YDEGEE. CDR3 length: 15 amino acids. CDR3 DNA sequence: TGTGCCAGCAGGGCAGGGGACAGGGCAGGCTATGGCTACACCTTC. This codes for CASRAGDRAGYGYTF.

There are many counts of this clonotype. The gene calls are TRBV4-2 and TRBJ2-3; 11 bases are shared with TRBD2. The CDR3 is made up of 21 amino acids. The germline CDR1 and CDR2 sequences are LGHNA and YNFKEQ. V lost 1 base to trimming and J lost 1 base; unmatched junction nucleotides: 16. In DNA, the CDR3 is TGTGCCAGCAGCCAAGTTATAACTAGCGGGAGTATTTCAGTCGGCACAGATACGCAGTATTTT. Translating it yields CASSQVITSGSISVGTDTQYF.

This clonotype came up many times. This chain joins TRBV12-3 or TRBV12-4 and TRBJ2-3; TRBD1 might be the D (5 bases). This CDR3 is built from 13 residues. V dropped 3 bases and J dropped 2 bases, with 6 bases sitting between them. The CDR3 DNA is TGTGCCAGCAGTTTGACAGCCACAGATACGCAGTATTTT. Its translation is CASSLTATDTQYF.

This clonotype was picked up many times. This rearrangement joins TRBV4-2 to TRBJ1-6; D is uncertain. The germline gives CDR1 LGHNA, CDR2 YNFKEQ. The ends were cut back, 9 bases at V and 5 bases at J, with 11 bases in the middle. The CDR3 sequence is 13 residues long. CDR3 region: CASRTSDNSPLHF. CDR3 nucleotides: TGTGCCAGTCGGACCAGTGATAATTCACCCCTCCACTTT.

V gene TRBV20-1 combines with J gene TRBJ1-6; maybe TRBD1 (5 bases). The CDR3 extends over 15 amino acids. V was trimmed by 2 bases and J by 13 bases, leaving 21 bases between them. The germline V gene encodes CDR1 DFQATT and CDR2 SNEGSKA (reference sequence). CDR3 nucleotides: TGCAGTGCTAGAAAAGGAGACAGACGCGGTCAGCCCCTCCACTTT. Translation: CSARKGDRRGQPLHF.